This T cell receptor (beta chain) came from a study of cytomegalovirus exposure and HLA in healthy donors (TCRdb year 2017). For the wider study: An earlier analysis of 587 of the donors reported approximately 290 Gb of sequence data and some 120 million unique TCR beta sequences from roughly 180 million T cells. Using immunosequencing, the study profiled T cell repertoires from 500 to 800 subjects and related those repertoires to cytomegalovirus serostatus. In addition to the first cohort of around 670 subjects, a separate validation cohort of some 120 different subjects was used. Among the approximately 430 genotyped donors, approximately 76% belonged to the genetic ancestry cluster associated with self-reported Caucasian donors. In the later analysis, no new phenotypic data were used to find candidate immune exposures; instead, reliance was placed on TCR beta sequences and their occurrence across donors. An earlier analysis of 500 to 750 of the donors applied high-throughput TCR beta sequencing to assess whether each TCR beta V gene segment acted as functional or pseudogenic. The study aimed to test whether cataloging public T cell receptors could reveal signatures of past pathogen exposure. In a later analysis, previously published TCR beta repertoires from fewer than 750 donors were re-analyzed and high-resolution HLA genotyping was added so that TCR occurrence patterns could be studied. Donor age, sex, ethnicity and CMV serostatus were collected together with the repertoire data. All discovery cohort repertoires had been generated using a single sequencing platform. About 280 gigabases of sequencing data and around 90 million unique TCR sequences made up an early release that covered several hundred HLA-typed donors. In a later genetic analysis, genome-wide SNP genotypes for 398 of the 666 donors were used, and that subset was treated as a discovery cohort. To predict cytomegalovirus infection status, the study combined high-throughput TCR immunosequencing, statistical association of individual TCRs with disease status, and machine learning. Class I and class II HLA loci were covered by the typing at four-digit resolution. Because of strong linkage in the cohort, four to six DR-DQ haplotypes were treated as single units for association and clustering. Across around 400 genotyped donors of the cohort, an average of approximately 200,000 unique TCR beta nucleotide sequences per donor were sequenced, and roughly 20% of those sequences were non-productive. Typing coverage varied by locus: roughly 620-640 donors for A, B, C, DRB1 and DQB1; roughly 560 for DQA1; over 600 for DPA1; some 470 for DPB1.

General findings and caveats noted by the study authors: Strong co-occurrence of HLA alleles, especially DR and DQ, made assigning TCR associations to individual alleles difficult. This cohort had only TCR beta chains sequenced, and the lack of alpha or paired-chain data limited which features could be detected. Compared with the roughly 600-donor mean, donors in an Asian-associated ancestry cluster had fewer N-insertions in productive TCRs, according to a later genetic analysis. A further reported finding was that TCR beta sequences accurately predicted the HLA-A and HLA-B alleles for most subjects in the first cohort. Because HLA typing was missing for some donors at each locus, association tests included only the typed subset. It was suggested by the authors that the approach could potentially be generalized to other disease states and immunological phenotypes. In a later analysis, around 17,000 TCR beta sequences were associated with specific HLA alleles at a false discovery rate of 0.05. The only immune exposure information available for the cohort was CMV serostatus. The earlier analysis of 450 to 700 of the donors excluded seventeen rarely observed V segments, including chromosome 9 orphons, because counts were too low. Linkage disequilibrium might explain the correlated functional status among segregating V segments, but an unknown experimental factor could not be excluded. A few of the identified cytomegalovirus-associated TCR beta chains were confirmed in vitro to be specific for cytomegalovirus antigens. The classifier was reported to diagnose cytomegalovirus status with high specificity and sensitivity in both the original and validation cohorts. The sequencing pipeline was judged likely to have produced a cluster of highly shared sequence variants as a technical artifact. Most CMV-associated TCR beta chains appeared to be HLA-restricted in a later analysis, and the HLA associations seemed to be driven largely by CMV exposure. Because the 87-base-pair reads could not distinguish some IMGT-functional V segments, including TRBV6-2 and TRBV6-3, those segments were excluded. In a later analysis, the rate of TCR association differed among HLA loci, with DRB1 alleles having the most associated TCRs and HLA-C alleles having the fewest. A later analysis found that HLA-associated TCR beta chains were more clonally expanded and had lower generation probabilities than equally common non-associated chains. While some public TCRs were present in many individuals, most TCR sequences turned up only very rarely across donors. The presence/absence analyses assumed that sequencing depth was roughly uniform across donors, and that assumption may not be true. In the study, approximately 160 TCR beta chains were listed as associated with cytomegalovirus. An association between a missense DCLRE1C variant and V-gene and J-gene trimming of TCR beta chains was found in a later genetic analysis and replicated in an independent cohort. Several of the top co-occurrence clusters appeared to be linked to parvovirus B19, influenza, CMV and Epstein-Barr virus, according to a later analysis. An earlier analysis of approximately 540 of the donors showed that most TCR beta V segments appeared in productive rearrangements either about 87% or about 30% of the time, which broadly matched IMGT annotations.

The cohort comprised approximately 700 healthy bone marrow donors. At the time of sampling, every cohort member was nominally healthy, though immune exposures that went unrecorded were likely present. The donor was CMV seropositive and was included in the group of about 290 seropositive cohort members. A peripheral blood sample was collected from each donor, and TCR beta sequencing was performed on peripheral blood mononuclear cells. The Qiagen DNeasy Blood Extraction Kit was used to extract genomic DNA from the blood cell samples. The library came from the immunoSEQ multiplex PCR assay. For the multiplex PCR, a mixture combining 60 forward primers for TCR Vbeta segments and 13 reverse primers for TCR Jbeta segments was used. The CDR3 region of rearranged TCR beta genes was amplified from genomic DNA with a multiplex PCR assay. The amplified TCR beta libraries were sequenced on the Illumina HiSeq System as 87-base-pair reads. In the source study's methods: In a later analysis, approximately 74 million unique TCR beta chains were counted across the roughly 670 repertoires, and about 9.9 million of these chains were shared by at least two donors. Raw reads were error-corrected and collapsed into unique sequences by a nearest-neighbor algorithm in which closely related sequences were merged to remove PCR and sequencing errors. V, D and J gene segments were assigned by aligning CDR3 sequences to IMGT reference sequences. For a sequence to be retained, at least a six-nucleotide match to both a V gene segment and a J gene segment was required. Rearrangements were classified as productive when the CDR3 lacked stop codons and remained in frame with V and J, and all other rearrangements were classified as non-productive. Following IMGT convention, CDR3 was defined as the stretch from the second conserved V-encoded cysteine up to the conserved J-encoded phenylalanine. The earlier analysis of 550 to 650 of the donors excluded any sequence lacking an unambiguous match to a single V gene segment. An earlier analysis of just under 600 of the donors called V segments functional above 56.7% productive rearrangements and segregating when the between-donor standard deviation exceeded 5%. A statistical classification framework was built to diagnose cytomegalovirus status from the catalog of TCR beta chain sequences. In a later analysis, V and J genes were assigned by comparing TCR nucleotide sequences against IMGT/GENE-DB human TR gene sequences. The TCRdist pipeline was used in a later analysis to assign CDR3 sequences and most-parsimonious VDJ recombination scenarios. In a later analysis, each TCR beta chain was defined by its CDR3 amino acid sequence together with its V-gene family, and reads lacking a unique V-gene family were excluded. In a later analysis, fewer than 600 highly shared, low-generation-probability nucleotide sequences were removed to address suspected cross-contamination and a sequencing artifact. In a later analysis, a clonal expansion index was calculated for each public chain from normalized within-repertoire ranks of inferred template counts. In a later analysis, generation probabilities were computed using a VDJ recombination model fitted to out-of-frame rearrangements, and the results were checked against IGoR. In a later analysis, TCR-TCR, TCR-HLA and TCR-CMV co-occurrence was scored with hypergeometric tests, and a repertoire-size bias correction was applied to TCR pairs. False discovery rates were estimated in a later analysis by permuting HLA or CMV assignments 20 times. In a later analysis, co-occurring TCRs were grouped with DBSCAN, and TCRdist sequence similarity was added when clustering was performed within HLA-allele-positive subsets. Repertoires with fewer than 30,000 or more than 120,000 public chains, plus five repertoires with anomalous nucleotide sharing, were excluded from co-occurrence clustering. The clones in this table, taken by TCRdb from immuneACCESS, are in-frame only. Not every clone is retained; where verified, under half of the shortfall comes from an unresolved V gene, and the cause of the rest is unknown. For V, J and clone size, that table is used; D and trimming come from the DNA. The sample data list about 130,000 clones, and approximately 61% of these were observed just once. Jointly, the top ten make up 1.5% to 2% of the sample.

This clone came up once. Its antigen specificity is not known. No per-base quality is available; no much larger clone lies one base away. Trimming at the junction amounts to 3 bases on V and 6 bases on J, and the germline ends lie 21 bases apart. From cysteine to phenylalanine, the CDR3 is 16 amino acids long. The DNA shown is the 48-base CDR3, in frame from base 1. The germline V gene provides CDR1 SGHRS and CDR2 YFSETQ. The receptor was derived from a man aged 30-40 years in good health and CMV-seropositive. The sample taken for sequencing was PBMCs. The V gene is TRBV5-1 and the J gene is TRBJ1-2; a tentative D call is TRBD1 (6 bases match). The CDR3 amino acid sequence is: CASSSPYRERRNGYTF. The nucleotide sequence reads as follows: TGCGCCAGCAGCTCGCCCTACAGGGAAAGGCGAAATGGCTACACCTTC.